This T cell receptor (beta chain) was documented in a study of monozygotic twins with inflammatory bowel disease. Study-level points and caveats: Immunosuppressive treatments differing between patients may have added repertoire variability. Findings did not support one strong IBD-associated signal or clonotype. The co-twins with IBD showed lower TCRbeta diversity (inverse Simpson) than their healthy siblings.

CDR1 is SGHAT and CDR2 is FQNNGV in the germline V gene. The CDR3 runs 15 residues. From its re-call of the 5' RACE reads, TCRdb lists each CDR3 protein once, without DNA. The sample table includes a few hundred thousand distinct CDR3 sequences. Regarding this clonotype: Its antigen remains unidentified.

The sequenced sample consisted of blood. The clonotype was recovered from a human donor with ulcerative colitis or Crohn's disease, or a healthy co-twin of an affected twin (not recorded which). J is TRBJ2-2 and V is TRBV11-2; as DNA is missing, the TRBD1 call by TCRdb cannot be tested. The CDR3 reads CASSTWGVNTGELFF.